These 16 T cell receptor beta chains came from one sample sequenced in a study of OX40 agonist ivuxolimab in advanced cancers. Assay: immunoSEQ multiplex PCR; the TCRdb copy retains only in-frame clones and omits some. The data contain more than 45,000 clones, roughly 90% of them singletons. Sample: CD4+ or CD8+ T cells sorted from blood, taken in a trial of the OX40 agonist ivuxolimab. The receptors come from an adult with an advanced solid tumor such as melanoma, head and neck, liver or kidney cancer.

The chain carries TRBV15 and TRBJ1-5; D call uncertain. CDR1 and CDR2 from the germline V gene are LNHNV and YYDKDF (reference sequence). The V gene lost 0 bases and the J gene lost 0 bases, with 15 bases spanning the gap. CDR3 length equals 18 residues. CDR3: CATSREEGNLYSNQPQHF. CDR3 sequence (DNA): TGTGCCACCAGCAGAGAAGAAGGGAACCTTTATAGCAATCAGCCCCAGCATTTT. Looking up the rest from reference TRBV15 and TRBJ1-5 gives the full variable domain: DAMVIQNPRYQVTQFGKPVTLSCSQTLNHNVMYWYQQKSSQAPKLLFHYYDKDFNNEADTPDNFQSRRPNTSFCFLDIRSPGLGDTAMYLCATSREEGNLYSNQPQHFGDGTRLSIL.

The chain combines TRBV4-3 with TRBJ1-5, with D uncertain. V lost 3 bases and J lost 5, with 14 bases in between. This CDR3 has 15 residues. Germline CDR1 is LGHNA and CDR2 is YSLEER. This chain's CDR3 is CASSQEPGSHQPQHF. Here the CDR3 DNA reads TGCGCCAGCAGCCAGGAACCGGGGTCGCATCAGCCCCAGCATTTT.

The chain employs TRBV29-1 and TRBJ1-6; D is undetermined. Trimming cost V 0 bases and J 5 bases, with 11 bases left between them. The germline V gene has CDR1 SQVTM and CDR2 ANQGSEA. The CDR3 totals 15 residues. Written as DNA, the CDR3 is TGCAGCGTTGAAGAGGGCAAGAGGAATAATTCACCCCTCCACTTT. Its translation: CSVEEGKRNNSPLHF.

CDR3 protein: CASSLAGATDTQYF. The CDR3, as DNA: TGTGCCAGCAGCTTAGCGGGAGCCACAGATACGCAGTATTTT. J is TRBJ2-3 and V is TRBV7-3, with TRBD2 identical over 7 bases. The CDR3 has 14 residues. Looked up from germline, CDR1 is SGHTA and CDR2 is FQGTGA. V gave up 2 bases and J gave up 2 bases; unmatched junction bases: 1.

This CDR3 reads CASRASSSTDTQYF. CDR3 sequence (DNA): TGTGCCAGCAGGGCGTCCTCTAGCACAGATACGCAGTATTTT. This chain connects TRBV2 to TRBJ2-3, with D hard to call. CDR3 size: 14 residues. Germline loops: CDR1 SNHLY, CDR2 FYNNEI. The V end lost 6 bases, the J end lost 0 bases, and 10 bases lay between the germline ends. Filled out from reference TRBV2 and TRBJ2-3, the complete variable domain reads EPEVTQTPSHQVTQMGQEVILRCVPISNHLYFYWYRQILGQKVEFLVSFYNNEISEKSEIFDDQFSVERPDGSNFTLKIRSTKLEDSAMYFCASRASSSTDTQYFGPGTRLTVL.

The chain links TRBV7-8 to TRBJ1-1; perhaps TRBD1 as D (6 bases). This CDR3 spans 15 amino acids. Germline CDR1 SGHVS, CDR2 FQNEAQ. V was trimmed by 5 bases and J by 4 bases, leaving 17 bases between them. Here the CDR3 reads CASSPRGHGGTEAFF. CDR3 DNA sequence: TGTGCCAGCAGCCCACGGGGACATGGAGGCACTGAAGCTTTCTTT.

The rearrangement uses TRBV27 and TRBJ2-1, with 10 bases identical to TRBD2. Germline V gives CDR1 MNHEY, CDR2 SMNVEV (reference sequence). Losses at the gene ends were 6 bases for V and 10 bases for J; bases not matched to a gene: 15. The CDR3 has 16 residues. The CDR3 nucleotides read TGTGCCAGCAGGGCCCTACTAAGCGGGAGGGCCCGGGAGCAGTTCTTC. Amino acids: CASRALLSGRAREQFF.

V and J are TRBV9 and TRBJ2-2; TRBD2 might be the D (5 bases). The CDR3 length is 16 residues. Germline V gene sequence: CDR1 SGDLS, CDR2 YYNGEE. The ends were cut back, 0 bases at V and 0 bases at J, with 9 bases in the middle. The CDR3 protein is CASSVEGGPNTGELFF. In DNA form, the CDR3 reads TGTGCCAGCAGCGTAGAGGGCGGGCCGAACACCGGGGAGCTGTTTTTT. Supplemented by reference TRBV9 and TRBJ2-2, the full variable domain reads DSGVTQTPKHLITATGQRVTLRCSPRSGDLSVYWYQQSLDQGLQFLIQYYNGEERAKGNILERFSAQQFPDLHSELNLSSLELGDSALYFCASSVEGGPNTGELFFGEGSRLTVL.

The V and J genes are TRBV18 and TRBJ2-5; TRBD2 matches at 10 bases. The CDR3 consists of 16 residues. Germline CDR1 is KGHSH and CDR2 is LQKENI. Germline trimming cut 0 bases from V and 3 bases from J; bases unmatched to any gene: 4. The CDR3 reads CASSPPNLAGEETQYF. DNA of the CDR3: TGTGCCAGCTCACCACCTAATCTAGCGGGAGAAGAGACCCAGTACTTC.

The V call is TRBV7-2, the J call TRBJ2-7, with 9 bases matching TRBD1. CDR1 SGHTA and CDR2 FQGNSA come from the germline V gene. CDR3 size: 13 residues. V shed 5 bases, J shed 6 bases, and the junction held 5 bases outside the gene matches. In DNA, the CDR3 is TGTGCCAGCAGCCGCACAGGGGGCGGCGAGCAGTACTTC. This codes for CASSRTGGGEQYF.

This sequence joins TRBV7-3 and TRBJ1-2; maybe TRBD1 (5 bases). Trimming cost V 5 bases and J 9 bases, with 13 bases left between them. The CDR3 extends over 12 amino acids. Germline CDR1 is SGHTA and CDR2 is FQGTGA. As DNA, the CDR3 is TGTGCCAGCAGCGCGGGGGAGGGGAGCTACACCTTC. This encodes CASSAGEGSYTF.

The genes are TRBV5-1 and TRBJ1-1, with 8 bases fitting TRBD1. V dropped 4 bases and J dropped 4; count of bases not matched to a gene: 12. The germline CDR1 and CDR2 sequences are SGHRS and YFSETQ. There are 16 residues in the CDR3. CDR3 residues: CASSVRYRGRGTEAFF. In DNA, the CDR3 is TGCGCCAGCAGCGTCCGATACAGGGGGAGGGGCACTGAAGCTTTCTTT. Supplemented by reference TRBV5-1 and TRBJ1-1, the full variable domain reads KAGVTQTPRYLIKTRGQQVTLSCSPISGHRSVSWYQQTPGQGLQFLFEYFSETQRNKGNFPGRFSGRQFSNSRSEMNVSTLELGDSALYLCASSVRYRGRGTEAFFGQGTRLTVV.

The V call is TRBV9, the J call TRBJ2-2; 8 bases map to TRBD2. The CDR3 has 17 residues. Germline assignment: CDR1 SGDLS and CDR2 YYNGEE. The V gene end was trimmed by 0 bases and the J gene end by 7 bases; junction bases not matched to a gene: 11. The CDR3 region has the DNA TGTGCCAGCAGCGTAGCGAGCGGGAGTCACCTCGGCGGGGAGCTGTTTTTT. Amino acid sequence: CASSVASGSHLGGELFF.

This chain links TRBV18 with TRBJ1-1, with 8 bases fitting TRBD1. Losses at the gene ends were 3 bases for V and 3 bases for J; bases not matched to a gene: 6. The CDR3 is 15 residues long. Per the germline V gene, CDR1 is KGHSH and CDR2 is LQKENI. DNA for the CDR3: TGTGCCAGCTCACCGACAGGGGTAGGGGACACTGAAGCTTTCTTT. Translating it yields CASSPTGVGDTEAFF.

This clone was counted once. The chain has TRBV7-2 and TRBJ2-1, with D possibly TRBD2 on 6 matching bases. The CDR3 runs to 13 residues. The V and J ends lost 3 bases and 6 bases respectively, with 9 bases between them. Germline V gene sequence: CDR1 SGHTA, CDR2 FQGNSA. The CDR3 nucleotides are TGTGCCAGCAGCTTTTACGGGGGCAATGAGCAGTTCTTC. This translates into CASSFYGGNEQFF.

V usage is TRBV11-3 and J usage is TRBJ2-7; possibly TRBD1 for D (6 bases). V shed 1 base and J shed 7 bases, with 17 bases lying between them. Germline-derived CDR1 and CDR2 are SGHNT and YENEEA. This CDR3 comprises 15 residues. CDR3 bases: TGTGCCAGCAGCTTAGGTCAGGCCCGCCAGGGGGAGCAGTACTTC. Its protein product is CASSLGQARQGEQYF.